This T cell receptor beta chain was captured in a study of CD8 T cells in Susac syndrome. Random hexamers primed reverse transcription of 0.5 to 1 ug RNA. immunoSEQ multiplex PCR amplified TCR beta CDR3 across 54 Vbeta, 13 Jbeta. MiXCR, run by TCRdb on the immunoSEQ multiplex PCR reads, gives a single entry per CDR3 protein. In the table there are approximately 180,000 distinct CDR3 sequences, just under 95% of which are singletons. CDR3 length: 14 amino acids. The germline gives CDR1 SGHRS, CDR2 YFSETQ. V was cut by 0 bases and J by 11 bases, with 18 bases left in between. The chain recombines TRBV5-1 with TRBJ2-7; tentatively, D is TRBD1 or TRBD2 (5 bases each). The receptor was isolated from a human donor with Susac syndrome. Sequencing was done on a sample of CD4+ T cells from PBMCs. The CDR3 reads CASSLAGTSTSEYF. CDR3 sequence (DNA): TGCGCCAGCAGCTTGGCCGGGACCAGCACCAGTGAGTACTTC.